This is a list of T cell receptor beta chains from one sample in a study of early T cells in non-severe SARS-CoV-2 infection. TCRdb re-called the 5' RACE reads through MiXCR, storing one row per CDR3 protein. This repertoire shows about 83,000 distinct CDR3 sequences, about 10% found once; its top ten account for 8% to 8.5%. Sequencing was performed on whole blood, taken at baseline. The receptors stem from an adult who was a healthcare worker with PCR-confirmed SARS-CoV-2 infection or an uninfected control (not recorded which). The CDR3 runs from the conserved cysteine through the conserved F or W. The D gene is left open where the match is weak. Size is stated for part of the rows, as once, few or many counts, or as a class when the clone is expanded.

clone size: few; D gene: -; V gene: TRBV20-1; J gene: TRBJ1-5; CDR3 protein: CSARDIHQPQHF; CDR3 DNA: TGCAGTGCTAGAGACATCCATCAGCCCCAGCATTTT
clone size: many; D gene: -; V gene: TRBV28; J gene: TRBJ2-7; CDR3 protein: CASTTGYEQYF; CDR3 DNA: TGTGCCAGCACAACCGGGTACGAGCAGTACTTC
clone size: -; D gene: -; V gene: TRBV29-1; J gene: TRBJ2-5; CDR3 protein: CRLAAAGPPRQETQYF; CDR3 DNA: TGCAGACTTGCTGCCGCGGGACCGCCTCGCCAAGAGACCCAGTACTTC
clone size: -; D gene: TRBD1; V gene: TRBV18; J gene: TRBJ1-1; CDR3 protein: CASSPGGAGLTEAFF; CDR3 DNA: TGTGCCAGCTCTCCAGGGGGCGCGGGACTAACTGAAGCTTTCTTT
clone size: -; D gene: TRBD2; V gene: TRBV7-9; J gene: TRBJ2-3; CDR3 protein: CASSLPGTSGINTQYF; CDR3 DNA: TGTGCCAGCAGCCTGCCGGGGACTAGCGGGATAAATACGCAGTATTTT
clone size: few; D gene: TRBD1; V gene: TRBV28; J gene: TRBJ2-2; CDR3 protein: CASSPRQGATGELFF; CDR3 DNA: TGTGCCAGCAGTCCCCGACAGGGAGCGACCGGGGAGCTGTTTTTT
clone size: few; D gene: TRBD1; V gene: TRBV27; J gene: TRBJ2-1; CDR3 protein: CAVGGTGGFEQFF; CDR3 DNA: TGTGCCGTTGGAGGGACAGGGGGATTTGAGCAGTTCTTC
clone size: many; D gene: -; V gene: TRBV30; J gene: TRBJ1-2; CDR3 protein: CACTRESDYGYTF; CDR3 DNA: TGTGCCTGTACTAGGGAATCGGACTATGGCTACACCTTC
clone size: few; D gene: TRBD1; V gene: TRBV6-5; J gene: TRBJ2-7; CDR3 protein: CASSYAGQGYHEQYF; CDR3 DNA: TGTGCCAGCAGTTACGCCGGACAGGGTTACCACGAGCAGTACTTC
clone size: many; D gene: -; V gene: TRBV14; J gene: TRBJ1-1; CDR3 protein: CASSARSSEAFF; CDR3 DNA: TGTGCCAGCAGTGCCAGGAGCTCTGAAGCTTTCTTT
clone size: many; D gene: -; V gene: TRBV12-3/TRBV12-4; J gene: TRBJ2-3; CDR3 protein: CASSYSGGTDTQYF; CDR3 DNA: TGTGCCAGCAGTTACAGCGGCGGCACAGATACGCAGTATTTT
clone size: -; D gene: TRBD1; V gene: TRBV5-1; J gene: TRBJ1-2; CDR3 protein: CASSPDRASLYGYTF; CDR3 DNA: TGCGCCAGCAGTCCGGACAGGGCCTCACTCTATGGCTACACCTTC
clone size: -; D gene: -; V gene: TRBV9; J gene: TRBJ2-7; CDR3 protein: CASSVAATTTYEQYF; CDR3 DNA: TGTGCCAGCAGCGTAGCGGCCACAACCACCTACGAGCAGTACTTC
clone size: few; D gene: TRBD1; V gene: TRBV18; J gene: TRBJ1-1; CDR3 protein: CASSSIEDRGPEAFF; CDR3 DNA: TGTGCCAGCTCGTCGATCGAGGACAGGGGACCAGAAGCTTTCTTT
clone size: few; D gene: -; V gene: TRBV18; J gene: TRBJ2-7; CDR3 protein: CASSPKRYEQYF; CDR3 DNA: TGTGCCAGCTCACCGAAACGGTACGAGCAGTACTTC
clone size: many; D gene: -; V gene: TRBV20-1; J gene: TRBJ1-4; CDR3 protein: CSARDIGEKLFF; CDR3 DNA: TGCAGTGCTAGAGATATTGGGGAAAAACTGTTTTTT
clone size: -; D gene: TRBD1; V gene: TRBV20-1; J gene: TRBJ1-1; CDR3 protein: CSAREAGQGAWTEAFF; CDR3 DNA: TGCAGTGCTAGAGAGGCGGGACAGGGGGCATGGACTGAAGCTTTCTTT
clone size: -; D gene: -; V gene: TRBV28; J gene: TRBJ2-6; CDR3 protein: CASSLVSGANVLTF; CDR3 DNA: TGTGCCAGCAGTTTAGTCTCTGGGGCCAACGTCCTGACTTTC
clone size: few; D gene: -; V gene: TRBV3-1; J gene: TRBJ2-3; CDR3 protein: CASSQEGPTNTQYF; CDR3 DNA: TGTGCCAGCAGCCAAGAGGGCCCTACAAATACGCAGTATTTT
clone size: -; D gene: TRBD2; V gene: TRBV28; J gene: TRBJ2-1; CDR3 protein: CASSLAGGPSGEQFF; CDR3 DNA: TGTGCCAGCAGTTTAGCGGGAGGGCCTAGTGGTGAGCAGTTCTTC
clone size: few; D gene: -; V gene: TRBV5-1; J gene: TRBJ2-1; CDR3 protein: CASSLSGVVYNEQFF; CDR3 DNA: TGCGCCAGCAGCTTGTCGGGAGTCGTCTACAATGAGCAGTTCTTC
clone size: few; D gene: -; V gene: TRBV11-2; J gene: TRBJ1-6; CDR3 protein: CASSFESSYNSPLHF; CDR3 DNA: TGTGCCAGCAGCTTTGAGAGCTCCTATAATTCACCCCTCCACTTT
clone size: -; D gene: -; V gene: TRBV29-1; J gene: TRBJ1-5; CDR3 protein: CSAGIGGNQPQHF; CDR3 DNA: TGCAGCGCCGGCATCGGTGGCAATCAGCCCCAGCATTTT
clone size: few; D gene: -; V gene: TRBV20-1; J gene: TRBJ1-1; CDR3 protein: CSARAVGGAFTEAFF; CDR3 DNA: TGCAGTGCTAGAGCGGTTGGGGGCGCGTTCACTGAAGCTTTCTTT
clone size: many; D gene: -; V gene: TRBV6-2/TRBV6-3; J gene: TRBJ1-6; CDR3 protein: CASSVRAEGGPLHF; CDR3 DNA: TGTGCCAGCAGTGTCAGAGCGGAGGGAGGACCCCTCCACTTT
clone size: once; D gene: -; V gene: TRBV12-3/TRBV12-4; J gene: TRBJ2-2; CDR3 protein: CASILGTGELFF; CDR3 DNA: TGTGCCAGCATATTAGGAACCGGGGAGCTGTTTTTT
clone size: many; D gene: -; V gene: TRBV10-3; J gene: TRBJ2-3; CDR3 protein: CAIRTGTGEADTQYF; CDR3 DNA: TGTGCCATCAGGACTGGGACTGGGGAGGCGGATACGCAGTATTTT